The present T cell receptor beta chain was sequenced within a study of brain T cells in children with intractable seizures. Study results and limitations: Clones missing pre-surgery may reflect undersampling of that blood sample. Patients' HCMV serostatus was unknown; virus specificity rests on CDR3 similarity alone.

The data were produced by immunoSEQ multiplex PCR, yet TCRdb's version contains in-frame clones alone and is incomplete. The repertoire holds about 22,000 clones, approximately 94% seen once, with about 6.8% in the top ten. Sequencing was limited to surgery cases with top T cell transcript signatures in brain tissue. Patients received at least one anti-epileptic drug before surgery. The CDR3 contains 15 residues. With 4 bases removed from V and 10 bases from J, the gap between germline ends came to 21 bases. The germline gives CDR1 SGDLS, CDR2 YYNGEE. To note about this clone: Its antigen is not known.

This receptor was obtained from a boy younger than 18 with focal cortical dysplasia and intractable seizures. The chain carries TRBV9 and TRBJ2-1; D is perhaps TRBD1 (7 bases). Specimen: peripheral blood, collected at surgery. Here the CDR3 DNA reads TGTGCCAGCAGCCCGAGTGGCGGGGACAGCGCCGAGCAGTTCTTC. This codes for CASSPSGGDSAEQFF. The full variable domain, rest sourced from reference TRBV9 and TRBJ2-1, is DSGVTQTPKHLITATGQRVTLRCSPRSGDLSVYWYQQSLDQGLQFLIQYYNGEERAKGNILERFSAQQFPDLHSELNLSSLELGDSALYFCASSPSGGDSAEQFFGPGTRLTVL.